The clone carrying this T cell receptor (beta chain) showed up many times. The antigen is undetermined. cDNA libraries for TCR alpha and TCR beta, carrying sample barcodes and UMIs, came from 5'RACE with constant-segment primers. MiXCR was run by TCRdb on the 5' RACE reads, yielding one entry per CDR3 protein. The sample shows about 170,000 distinct CDR3 sequences, 10% to 15% of them seen only once. Deletions cut 1 base from V and 2 bases from J, with 8 bases between. The CDR3 sequence is 15 residues long. CDR1 is KGHDR and CDR2 is SFDVKD in the germline V gene. The sample comes from a study of T-cell memory formation after mild COVID-19. Study-level findings and limits: CD4+ clones that contracted lay mainly in CM and EM; CD8+ ones lay in EMRA. Within pre-infection memory, some responding clones were found, suggesting cross-reactive memory joined.

The source of this sequence is a young man who had mild COVID-19 (a few samples of this study predate the infection). Cell type and time point are not known. Sample: PBMCs or a T cell subset sorted from them (not recorded which). V and J are TRBV24-1 and TRBJ2-1; D is uncertain. The CDR3 DNA reads TGTGCCACCAGTGATTTTAGACATCCCTACAATGAGCAGTTCTTC. It specifies CATSDFRHPYNEQFF.